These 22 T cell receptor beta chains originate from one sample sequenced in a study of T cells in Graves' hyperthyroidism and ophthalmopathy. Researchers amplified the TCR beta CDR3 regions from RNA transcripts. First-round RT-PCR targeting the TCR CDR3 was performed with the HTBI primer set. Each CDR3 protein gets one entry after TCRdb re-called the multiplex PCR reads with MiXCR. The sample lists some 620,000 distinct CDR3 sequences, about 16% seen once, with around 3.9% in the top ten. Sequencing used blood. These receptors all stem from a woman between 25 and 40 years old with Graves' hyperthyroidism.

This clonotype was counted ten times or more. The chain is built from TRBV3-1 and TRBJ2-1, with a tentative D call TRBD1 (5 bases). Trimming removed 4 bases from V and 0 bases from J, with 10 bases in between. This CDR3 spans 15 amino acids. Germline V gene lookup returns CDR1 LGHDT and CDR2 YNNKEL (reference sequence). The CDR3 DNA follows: TGTGCCAGCAGCCCGGACATTAGCTCCTACAATGAGCAGTTCTTC. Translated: CASSPDISSYNEQFF.

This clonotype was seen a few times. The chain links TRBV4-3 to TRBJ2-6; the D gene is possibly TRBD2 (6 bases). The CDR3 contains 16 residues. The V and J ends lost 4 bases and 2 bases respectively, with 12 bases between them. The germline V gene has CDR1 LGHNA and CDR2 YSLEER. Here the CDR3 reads CASSPDSGAGANVLTF. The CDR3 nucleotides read TGCGCCAGCAGCCCCGATTCGGGGGCTGGGGCCAACGTCCTGACTTTC.

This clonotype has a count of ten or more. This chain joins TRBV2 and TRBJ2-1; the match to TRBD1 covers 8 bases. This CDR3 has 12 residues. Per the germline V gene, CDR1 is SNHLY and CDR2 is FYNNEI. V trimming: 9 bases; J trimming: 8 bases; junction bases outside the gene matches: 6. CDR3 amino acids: CASNRGYDEQFF. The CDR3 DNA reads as TGTGCCAGTAACAGGGGGTACGATGAGCAGTTCTTC.

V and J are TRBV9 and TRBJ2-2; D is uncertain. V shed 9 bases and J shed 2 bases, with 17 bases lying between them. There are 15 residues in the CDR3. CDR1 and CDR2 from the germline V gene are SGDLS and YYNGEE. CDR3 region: CATQRMGANTGELFF. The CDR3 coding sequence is TGTGCCACCCAAAGGATGGGCGCAAACACCGGGGAGCTGTTTTTT.

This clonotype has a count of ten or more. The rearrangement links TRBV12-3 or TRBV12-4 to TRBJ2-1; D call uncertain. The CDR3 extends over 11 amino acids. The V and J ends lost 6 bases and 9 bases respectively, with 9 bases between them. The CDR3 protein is CASSPRSEQFF. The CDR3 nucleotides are TGTGCCAGCAGCCCTAGGTCTGAGCAGTTCTTC.

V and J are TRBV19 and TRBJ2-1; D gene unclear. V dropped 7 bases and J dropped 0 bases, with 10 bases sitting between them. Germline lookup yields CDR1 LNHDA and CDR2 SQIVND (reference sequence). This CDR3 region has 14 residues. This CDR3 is CASMSVSSYNEQFF. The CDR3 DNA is TGTGCCAGTATGAGTGTGAGCTCCTACAATGAGCAGTTCTTC.

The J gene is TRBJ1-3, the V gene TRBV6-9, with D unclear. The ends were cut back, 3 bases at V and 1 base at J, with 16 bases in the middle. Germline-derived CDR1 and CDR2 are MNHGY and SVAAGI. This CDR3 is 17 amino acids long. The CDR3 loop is CASSYGSRRASGNTIYF. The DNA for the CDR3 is TGTGCCAGCAGTTACGGTTCGAGGAGAGCTTCTGGAAACACCATATATTTT.

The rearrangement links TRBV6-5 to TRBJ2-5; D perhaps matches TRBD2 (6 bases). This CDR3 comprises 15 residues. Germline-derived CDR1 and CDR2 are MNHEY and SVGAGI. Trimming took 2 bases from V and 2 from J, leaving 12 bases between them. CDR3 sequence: CASSYGGIGQETQYF. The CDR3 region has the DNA TGTGCCAGCAGTTACGGGGGGATCGGGCAAGAGACCCAGTACTTC.

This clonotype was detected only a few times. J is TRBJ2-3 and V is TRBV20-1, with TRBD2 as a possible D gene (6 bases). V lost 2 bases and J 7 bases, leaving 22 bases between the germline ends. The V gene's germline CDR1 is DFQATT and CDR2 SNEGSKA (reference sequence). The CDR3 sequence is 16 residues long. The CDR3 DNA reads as TGCAGTGCTAGAAATCAACTAGGAGGGTCCAAAAATACGCAGTATTTT. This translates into CSARNQLGGSKNTQYF.

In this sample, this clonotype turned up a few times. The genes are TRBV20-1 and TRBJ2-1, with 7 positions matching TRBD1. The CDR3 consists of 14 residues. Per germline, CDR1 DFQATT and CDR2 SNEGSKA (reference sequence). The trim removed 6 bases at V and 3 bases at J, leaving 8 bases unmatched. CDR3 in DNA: TGCAGTGCCCCAGCACAGGGGCTCTACAATGAGCAGTTCTTC. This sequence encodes CSAPAQGLYNEQFF.

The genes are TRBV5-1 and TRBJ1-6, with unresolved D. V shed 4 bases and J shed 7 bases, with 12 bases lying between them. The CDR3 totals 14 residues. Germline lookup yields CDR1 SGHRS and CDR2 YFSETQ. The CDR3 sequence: CASSHPERNSPLHF. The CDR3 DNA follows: TGCGCCAGCAGCCACCCCGAGCGAAATTCACCCCTCCACTTT.

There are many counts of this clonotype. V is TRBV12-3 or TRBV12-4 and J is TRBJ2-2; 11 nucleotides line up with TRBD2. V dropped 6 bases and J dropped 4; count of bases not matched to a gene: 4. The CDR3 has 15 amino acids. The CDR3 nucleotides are TGTGCCAGCAGAAAGACTAGCGGGGTCACCGGGGAGCTGTTTTTT. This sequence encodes CASRKTSGVTGELFF.

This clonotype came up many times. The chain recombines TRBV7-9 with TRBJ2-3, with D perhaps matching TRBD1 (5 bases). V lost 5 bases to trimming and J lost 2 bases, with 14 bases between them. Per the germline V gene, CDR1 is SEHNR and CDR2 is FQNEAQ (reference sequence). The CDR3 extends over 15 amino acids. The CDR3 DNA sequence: TGTGCCAGCAGCCTCTCCACAGGTTCCACAGATACGCAGTATTTT. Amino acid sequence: CASSLSTGSTDTQYF.

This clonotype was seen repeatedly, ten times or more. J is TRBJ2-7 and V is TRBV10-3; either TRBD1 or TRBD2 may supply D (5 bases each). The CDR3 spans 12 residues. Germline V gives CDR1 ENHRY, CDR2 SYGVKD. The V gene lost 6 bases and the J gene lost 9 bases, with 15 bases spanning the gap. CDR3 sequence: CAIRPTEGRQYF. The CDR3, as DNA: TGTGCCATCAGGCCGACAGAGGGACGGCAGTACTTC.

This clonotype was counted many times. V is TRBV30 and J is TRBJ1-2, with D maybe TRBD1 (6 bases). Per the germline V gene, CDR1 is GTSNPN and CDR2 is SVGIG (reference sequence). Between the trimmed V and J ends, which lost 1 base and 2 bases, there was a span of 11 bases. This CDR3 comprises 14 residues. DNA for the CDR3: TGTGCCTGGAGTGCGCAGGGGATCAACTATGGCTACACCTTC. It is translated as CAWSAQGINYGYTF.

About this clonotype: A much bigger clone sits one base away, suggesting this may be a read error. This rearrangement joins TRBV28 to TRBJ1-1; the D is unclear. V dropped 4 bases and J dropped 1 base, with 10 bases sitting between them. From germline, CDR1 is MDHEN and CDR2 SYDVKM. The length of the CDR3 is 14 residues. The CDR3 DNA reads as TGTGCCAGCAGTTCCCCCCCGGGGAACACTGAAGCTTTCTTT. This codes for CASSSPPGNTEAFF.

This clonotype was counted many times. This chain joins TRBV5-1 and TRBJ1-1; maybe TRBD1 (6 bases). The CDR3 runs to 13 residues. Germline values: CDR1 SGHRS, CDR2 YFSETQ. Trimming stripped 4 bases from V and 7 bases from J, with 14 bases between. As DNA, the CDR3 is TGCGCCAGCAGCGTAACAGGGATTGATGAAGCTTTCTTT. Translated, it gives CASSVTGIDEAFF.

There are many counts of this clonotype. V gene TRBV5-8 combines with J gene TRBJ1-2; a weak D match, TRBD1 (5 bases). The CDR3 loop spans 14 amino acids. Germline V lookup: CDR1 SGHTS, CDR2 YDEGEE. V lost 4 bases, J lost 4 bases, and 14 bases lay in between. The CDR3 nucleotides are TGTGCCAGCAGCCGGGACGGTCTAAGCTATGGCTACACCTTC. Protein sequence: CASSRDGLSYGYTF.

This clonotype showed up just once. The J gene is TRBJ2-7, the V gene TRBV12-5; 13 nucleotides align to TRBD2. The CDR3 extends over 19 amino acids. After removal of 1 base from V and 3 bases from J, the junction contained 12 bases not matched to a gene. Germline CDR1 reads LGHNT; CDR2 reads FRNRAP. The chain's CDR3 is CASGLGLTGTSGIVYEQYF. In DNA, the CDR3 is TGTGCTAGTGGTTTGGGACTGACAGGGACTAGCGGGATTGTCTACGAGCAGTACTTC.

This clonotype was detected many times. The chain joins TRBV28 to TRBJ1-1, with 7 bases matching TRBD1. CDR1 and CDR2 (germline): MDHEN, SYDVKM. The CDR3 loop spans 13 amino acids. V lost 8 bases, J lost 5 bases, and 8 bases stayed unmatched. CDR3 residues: CASDDRVKTEAFF. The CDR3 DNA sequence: TGTGCCAGCGATGACAGGGTAAAAACTGAAGCTTTCTTT. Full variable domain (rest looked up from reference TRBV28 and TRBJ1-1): DVKVTQSSRYLVKRTGEKVFLECVQDMDHENMFWYRQDPGLGLRLIYFSYDVKMKEKGDIPEGYSVSREKKERFSLILESASTNQTSMYLCASDDRVKTEAFFGQGTRLTVV.

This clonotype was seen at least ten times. The CDR3 nucleotides read TGTGCCAGCAGCCTACTGGACAGGGCCCCCGGTGGTAGGGAAAAACTGTTTTTT. This codes for CASSLLDRAPGGREKLFF. This chain connects TRBV5-5 to TRBJ1-4, with 8 bases lining up with TRBD1. Trimming took 4 bases from V and 8 from J; bases not matched to a gene: 19. There are 18 residues in the CDR3. The germline CDR1 and CDR2 sequences are SGHKS and YYEKEE (reference sequence).

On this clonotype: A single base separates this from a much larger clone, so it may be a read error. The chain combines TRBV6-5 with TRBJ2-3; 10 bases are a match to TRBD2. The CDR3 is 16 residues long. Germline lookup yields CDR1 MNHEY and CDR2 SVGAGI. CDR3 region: CASSYSASGRIDAQYF. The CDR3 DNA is TGTGCCAGCAGTTACTCGGCTAGCGGGAGAATAGATGCGCAGTATTTT.